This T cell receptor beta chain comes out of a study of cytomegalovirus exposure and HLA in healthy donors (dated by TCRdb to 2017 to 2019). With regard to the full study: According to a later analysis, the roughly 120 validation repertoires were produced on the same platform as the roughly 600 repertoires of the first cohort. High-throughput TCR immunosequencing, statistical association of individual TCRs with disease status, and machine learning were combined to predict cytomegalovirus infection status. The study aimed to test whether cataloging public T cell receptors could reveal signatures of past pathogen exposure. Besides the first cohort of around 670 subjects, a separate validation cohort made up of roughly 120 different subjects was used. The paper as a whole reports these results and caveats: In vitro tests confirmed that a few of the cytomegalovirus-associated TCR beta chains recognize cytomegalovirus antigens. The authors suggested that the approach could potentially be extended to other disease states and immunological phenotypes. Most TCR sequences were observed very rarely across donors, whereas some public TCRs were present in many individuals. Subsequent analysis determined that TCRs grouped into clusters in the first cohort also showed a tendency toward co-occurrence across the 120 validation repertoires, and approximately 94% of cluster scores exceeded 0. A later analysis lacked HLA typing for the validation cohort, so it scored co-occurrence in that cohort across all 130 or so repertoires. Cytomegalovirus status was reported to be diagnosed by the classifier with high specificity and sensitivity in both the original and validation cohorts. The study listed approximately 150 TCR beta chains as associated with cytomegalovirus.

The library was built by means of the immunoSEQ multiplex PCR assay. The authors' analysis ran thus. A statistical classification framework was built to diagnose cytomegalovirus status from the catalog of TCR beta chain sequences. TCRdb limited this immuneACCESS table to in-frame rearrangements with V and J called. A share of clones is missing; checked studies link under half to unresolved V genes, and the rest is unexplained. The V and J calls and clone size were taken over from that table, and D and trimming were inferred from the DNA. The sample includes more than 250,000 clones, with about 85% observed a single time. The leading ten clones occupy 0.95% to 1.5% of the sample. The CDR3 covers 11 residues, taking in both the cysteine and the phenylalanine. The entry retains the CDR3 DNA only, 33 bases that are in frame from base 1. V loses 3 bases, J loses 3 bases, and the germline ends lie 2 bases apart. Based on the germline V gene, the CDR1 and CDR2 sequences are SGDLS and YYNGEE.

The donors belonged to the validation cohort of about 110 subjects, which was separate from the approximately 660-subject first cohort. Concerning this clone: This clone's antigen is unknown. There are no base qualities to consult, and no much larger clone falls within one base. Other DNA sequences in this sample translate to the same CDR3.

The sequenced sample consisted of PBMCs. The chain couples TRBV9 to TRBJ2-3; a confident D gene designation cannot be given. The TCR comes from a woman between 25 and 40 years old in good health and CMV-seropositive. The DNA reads TGTGCCAGCAGCGCAACAGATACGCAGTATTTT. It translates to CASSATDTQYF.